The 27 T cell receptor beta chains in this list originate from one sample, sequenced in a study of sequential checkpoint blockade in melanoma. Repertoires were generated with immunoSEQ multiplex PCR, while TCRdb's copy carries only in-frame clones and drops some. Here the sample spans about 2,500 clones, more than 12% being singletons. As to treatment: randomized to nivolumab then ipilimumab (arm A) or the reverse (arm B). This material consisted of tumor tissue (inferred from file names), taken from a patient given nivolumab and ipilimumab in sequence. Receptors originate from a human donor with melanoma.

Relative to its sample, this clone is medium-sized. This CDR3 is CAILRRGDPPGELFF. CDR3 DNA: TGTGCCATCTTGCGGAGGGGGGATCCACCCGGGGAGCTGTTTTTT. This chain links TRBV12-2 with TRBJ2-2. TRBV12-2 is a pseudogene. This CDR3 is 15 amino acids long.

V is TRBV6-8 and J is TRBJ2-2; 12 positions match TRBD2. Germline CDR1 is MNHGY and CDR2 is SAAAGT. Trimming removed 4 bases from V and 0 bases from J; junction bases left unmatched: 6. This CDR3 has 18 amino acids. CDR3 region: CASSSTSGGRANTGELFF. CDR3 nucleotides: TGTGCCAGCAGTTCGACTAGCGGGGGCCGCGCGAACACCGGGGAGCTGTTTTTT.

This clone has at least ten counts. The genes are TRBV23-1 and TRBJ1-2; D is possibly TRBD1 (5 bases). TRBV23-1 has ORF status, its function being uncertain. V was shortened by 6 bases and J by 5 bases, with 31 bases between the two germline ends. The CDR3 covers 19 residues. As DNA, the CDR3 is TGCGCCAGCAGCCAAGACTTGTCCGTAAGGGGAGGGCCCCCTTATGGCTACACCTTC. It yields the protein CASSQDLSVRGGPPYGYTF.

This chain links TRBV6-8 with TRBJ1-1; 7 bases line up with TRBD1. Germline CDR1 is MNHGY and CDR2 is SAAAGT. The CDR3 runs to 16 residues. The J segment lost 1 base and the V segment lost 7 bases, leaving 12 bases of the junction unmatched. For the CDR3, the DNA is TGTGCCAGCACCAGATATCCGGGACAGACGAACACTGAAGCTTTCTTT. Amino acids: CASTRYPGQTNTEAFF.

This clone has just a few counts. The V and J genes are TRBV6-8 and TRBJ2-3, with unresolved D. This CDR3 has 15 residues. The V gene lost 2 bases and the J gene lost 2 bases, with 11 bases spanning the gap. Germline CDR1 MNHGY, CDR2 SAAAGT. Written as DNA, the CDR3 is TGTGCCAGCAGTTACCGGTCGCCTGACACAGATACGCAGTATTTT. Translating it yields CASSYRSPDTDTQYF.

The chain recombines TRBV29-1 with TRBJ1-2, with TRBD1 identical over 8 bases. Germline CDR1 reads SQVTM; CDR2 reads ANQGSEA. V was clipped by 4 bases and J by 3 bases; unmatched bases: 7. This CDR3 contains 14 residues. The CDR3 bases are TGCAGCGTTGGGAGGACAGGGATGGACTATGGCTACACCTTC. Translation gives CSVGRTGMDYGYTF. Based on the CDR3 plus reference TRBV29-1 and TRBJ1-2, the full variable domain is SAVISQKPSRDICQRGTSLTIQCQVDSQVTMMFWYRQQPGQSLTLIATANQGSEATYESGFVIDKFPISRPNLTFSTLTVSNMSPEDSSIYLCSVGRTGMDYGYTFGSGTRLTVV.

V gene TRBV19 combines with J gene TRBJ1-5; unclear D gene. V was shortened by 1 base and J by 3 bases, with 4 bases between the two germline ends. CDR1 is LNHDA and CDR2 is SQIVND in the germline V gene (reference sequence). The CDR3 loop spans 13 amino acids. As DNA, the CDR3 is TGTGCCAGTAGTATAGCCGTCAATCAGCCCCAGCATTTT. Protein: CASSIAVNQPQHF.

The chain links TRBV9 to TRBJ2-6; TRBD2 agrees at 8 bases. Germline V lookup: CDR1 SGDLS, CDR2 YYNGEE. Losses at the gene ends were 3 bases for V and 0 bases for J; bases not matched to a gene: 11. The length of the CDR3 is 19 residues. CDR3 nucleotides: TGTGCCAGCAGCGCTACAGGGACTAGTCGAAGCTCTGGGGCCAACGTCCTGACTTTC. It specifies CASSATGTSRSSGANVLTF.

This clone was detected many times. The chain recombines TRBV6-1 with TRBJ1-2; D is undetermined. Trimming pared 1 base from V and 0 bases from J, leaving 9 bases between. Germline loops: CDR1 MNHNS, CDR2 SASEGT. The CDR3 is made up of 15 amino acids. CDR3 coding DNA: TGTGCCAGCAGTGAAGGTGTAACAGCTAACTATGGCTACACCTTC. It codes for CASSEGVTANYGYTF.

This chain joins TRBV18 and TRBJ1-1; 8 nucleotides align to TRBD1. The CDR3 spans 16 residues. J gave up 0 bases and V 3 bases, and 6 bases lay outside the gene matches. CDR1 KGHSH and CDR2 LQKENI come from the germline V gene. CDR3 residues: CASSPDRGPMNTEAFF. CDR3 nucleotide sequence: TGTGCCAGCTCACCCGACAGGGGTCCAATGAACACTGAAGCTTTCTTT.

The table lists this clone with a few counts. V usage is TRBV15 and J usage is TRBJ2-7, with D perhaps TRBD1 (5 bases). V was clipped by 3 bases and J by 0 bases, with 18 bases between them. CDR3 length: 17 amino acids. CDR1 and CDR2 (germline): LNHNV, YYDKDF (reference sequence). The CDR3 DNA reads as TGTGCCACCAGCAGTAATCAAGGGGCAGGATTCTCCTACGAGCAGTACTTC. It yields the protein CATSSNQGAGFSYEQYF.

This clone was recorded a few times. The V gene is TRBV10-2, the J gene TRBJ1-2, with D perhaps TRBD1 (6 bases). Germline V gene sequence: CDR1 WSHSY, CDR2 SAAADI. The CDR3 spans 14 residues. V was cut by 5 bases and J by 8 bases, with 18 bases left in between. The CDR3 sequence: CASSLAGTLGGYTF. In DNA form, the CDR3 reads TGCGCCAGCAGTCTGGCCGGGACATTAGGCGGCTACACCTTC.

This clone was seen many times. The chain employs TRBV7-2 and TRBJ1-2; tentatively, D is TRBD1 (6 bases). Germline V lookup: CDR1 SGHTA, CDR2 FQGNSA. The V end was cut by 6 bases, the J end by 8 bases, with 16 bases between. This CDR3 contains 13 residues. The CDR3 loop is CASRGDTGPGYTF. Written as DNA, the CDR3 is TGTGCCAGCAGAGGGGACACGGGTCCCGGCTACACCTTC.

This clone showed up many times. The DNA for the CDR3 is TGTGCCAGCAGCCCGACTACCCCAAACACTGAAGCTTTCTTT. This codes for CASSPTTPNTEAFF. This rearrangement joins TRBV11-3 to TRBJ1-1; D not certain. The CDR3 has 14 amino acids. Germline assignment: CDR1 SGHNT and CDR2 YENEEA. V dropped 5 bases and J dropped 2 bases, with 12 bases sitting between them.

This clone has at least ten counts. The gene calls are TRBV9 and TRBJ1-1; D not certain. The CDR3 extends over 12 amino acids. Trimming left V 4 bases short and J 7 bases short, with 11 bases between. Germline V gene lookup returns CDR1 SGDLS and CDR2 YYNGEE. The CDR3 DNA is TGTGCCAGCAGCTTTGCTGGGAATGAAGCTTTCTTT. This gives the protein CASSFAGNEAFF.

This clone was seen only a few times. The CDR3 protein is CASSVEGVTWGDTQYF. The CDR3 DNA reads as TGTGCCAGCAGCGTAGAAGGGGTAACTTGGGGAGATACGCAGTATTTT. The J gene is TRBJ2-3, the V gene TRBV9; weak D call: TRBD1 (5 bases). CDR3 length: 16 residues. The germline V and J ends were trimmed by 0 bases and 5 bases, with 16 bases remaining between them. Looked up from germline, CDR1 is SGDLS and CDR2 is YYNGEE.

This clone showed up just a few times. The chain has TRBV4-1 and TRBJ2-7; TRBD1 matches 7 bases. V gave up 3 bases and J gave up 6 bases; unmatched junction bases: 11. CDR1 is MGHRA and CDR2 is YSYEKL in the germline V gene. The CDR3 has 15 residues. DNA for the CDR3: TGCGCCAGCAGCCAGCCGGGACAGCCTACAGGCGAGCAGTACTTC. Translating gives CASSQPGQPTGEQYF.

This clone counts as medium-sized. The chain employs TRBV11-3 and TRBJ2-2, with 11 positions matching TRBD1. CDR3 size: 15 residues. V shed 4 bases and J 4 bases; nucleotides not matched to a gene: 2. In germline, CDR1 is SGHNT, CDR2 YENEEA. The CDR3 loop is CASSSGTGGTGELFF. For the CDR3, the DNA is TGTGCCAGCAGCTCGGGGACAGGGGGCACCGGGGAGCTGTTTTTT.

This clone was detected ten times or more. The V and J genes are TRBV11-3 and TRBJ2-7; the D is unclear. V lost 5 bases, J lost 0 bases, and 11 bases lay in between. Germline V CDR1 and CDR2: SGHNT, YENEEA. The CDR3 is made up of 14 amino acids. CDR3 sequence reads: CASSVGFSSYEQYF. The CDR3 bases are TGTGCCAGCAGCGTGGGCTTCAGCTCCTACGAGCAGTACTTC.

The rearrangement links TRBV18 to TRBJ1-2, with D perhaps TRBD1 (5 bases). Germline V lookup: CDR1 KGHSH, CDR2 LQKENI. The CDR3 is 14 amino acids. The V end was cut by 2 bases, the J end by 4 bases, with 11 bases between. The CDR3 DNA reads TGTGCCAGCTCACCAGATGACAGCGGCTATGGCTACACCTTC. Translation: CASSPDDSGYGYTF. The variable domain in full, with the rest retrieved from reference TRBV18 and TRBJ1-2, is NAGVMQNPRHLVRRRGQEARLRCSPMKGHSHVYWYRQLPEEGLKFMVYLQKENIIDESGMPKERFSAEFPKEGPSILRIQQVVRGDSAAYFCASSPDDSGYGYTFGSGTRLTVV.

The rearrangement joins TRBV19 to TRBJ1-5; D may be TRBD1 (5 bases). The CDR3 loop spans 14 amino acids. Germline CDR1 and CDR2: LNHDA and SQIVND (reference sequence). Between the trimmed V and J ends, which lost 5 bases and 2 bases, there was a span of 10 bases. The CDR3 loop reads CASSFQQGNQPQHF. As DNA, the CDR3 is TGTGCCAGTAGTTTCCAACAGGGCAATCAGCCCCAGCATTTT.

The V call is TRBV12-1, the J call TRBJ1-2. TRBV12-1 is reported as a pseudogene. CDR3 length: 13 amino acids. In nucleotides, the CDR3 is TGTGCCAGCAGCCTCAGACGGGGGTATGGCTACACCTTC. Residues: CASSLRRGYGYTF.

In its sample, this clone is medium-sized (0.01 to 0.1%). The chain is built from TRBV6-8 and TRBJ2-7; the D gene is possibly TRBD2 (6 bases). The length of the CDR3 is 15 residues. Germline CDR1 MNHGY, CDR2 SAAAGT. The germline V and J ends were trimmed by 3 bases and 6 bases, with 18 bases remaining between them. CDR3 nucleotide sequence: TGTGCCAGCAGTTATTCCCGTCTCAGCGGGTCCGAGCAGTACTTC. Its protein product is CASSYSRLSGSEQYF.

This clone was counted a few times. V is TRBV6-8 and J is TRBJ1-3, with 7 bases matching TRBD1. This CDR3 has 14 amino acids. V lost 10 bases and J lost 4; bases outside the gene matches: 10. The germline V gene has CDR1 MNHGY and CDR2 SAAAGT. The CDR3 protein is CAIRLDRTGNTIYF. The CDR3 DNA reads TGTGCCATCCGGCTGGACAGGACGGGAAACACCATATATTTT.

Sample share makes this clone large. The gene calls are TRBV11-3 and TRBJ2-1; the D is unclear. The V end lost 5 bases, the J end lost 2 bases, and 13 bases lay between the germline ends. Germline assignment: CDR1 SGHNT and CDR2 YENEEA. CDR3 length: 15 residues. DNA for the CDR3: TGTGCCAGCAGCCCAGACGGTTCCCCCTACAATGAGCAGTTCTTC. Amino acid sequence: CASSPDGSPYNEQFF. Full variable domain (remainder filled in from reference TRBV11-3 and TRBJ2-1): EAGVVQSPRYKIIEKKQPVAFWCNPISGHNTLYWYLQNLGQGPELLIRYENEEAVDDSQLPKDRFSAERLKGVDSTLKIQPAELGDSAVYLCASSPDGSPYNEQFFGPGTRLTVL.

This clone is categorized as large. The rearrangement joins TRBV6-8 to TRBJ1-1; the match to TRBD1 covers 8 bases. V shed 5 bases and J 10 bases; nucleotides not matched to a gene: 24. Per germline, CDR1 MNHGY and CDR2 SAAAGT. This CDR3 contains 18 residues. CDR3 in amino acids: CASSVGPRLLQGGGVAFF. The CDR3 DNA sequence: TGTGCCAGCAGTGTTGGGCCACGACTTTTACAGGGGGGAGGGGTAGCTTTCTTT.

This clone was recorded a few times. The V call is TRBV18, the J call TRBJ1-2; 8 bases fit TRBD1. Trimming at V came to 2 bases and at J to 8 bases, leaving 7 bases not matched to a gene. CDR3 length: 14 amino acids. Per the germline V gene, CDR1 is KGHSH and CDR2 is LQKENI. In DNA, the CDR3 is TGTGCCAGCTCACCATCACTAAGGGACAGGGGCTACACCTTC. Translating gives CASSPSLRDRGYTF. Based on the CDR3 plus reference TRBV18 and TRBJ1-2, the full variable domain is NAGVMQNPRHLVRRRGQEARLRCSPMKGHSHVYWYRQLPEEGLKFMVYLQKENIIDESGMPKERFSAEFPKEGPSILRIQQVVRGDSAAYFCASSPSLRDRGYTFGSGTRLTVV.